Following are 4 T cell receptor beta chains from one sample sequenced in a study of early T cells in non-severe SARS-CoV-2 infection. TCRdb re-called the 5' RACE reads with MiXCR, one entry per CDR3 protein. Among roughly 120,000 distinct CDR3 sequences listed, over 10% were seen once. The sequenced sample was whole blood, obtained at baseline. These receptors were taken from an adult who was a healthcare worker with PCR-confirmed SARS-CoV-2 infection or an uninfected control (not recorded which).

This clonotype was counted ten times or more. This rearrangement joins TRBV2 to TRBJ2-3, with no clear D. Germline CDR1 and CDR2: SNHLY and FYNNEI. The CDR3 totals 12 residues. The germline V and J ends were trimmed by 6 bases and 3 bases, with 7 bases remaining between them. The CDR3 sequence: CASSVGTDTQYF. In DNA form, the CDR3 reads TGTGCCAGCAGCGTAGGGACAGATACGCAGTATTTT.

V is TRBV6-1 and J is TRBJ1-1, with a weak D call TRBD1 (5 bases). Trimming removed 6 bases from V and 0 bases from J, with 11 bases in between. Germline CDR1 is MNHNS and CDR2 is SASEGT. The CDR3 is made up of 14 amino acids. The CDR3 here is CASSTGTLNTEAFF. The CDR3 DNA sequence: TGTGCCAGCAGCACCGGGACCCTGAACACTGAAGCTTTCTTT.

At least ten counts were recorded for this clonotype. V is TRBV28 and J is TRBJ2-7; possible D gene TRBD1, 6 bases. V was trimmed by 6 bases and J by 2 bases, leaving 17 bases between them. Germline V gene sequence: CDR1 MDHEN, CDR2 SYDVKM. The CDR3 runs 15 residues. The CDR3: CASRGADRSPYEQYF. The DNA of the CDR3 is TGTGCCAGCAGGGGGGCAGACAGATCCCCCTACGAGCAGTACTTC.

This clonotype was picked up a small number of times. This chain uses TRBV7-8 with TRBJ1-4; tentative D call: TRBD1 (6 bases). The CDR3 is made up of 15 amino acids. The V end was cut by 5 bases, the J end by 0 bases, with 10 bases between. Germline V CDR1 and CDR2: SGHVS, FQNEAQ. In DNA form, the CDR3 reads TGTGCCAGCAGCACTCCAGGGGCAACTAATGAAAAACTGTTTTTT. Translating it yields CASSTPGATNEKLFF. Full variable domain (rest looked up from reference TRBV7-8 and TRBJ1-4): GAGVSQSPRYKVAKRGQDVALRCDPISGHVSLFWYQQALGQGPEFLTYFQNEAQLDKSGLPSDRFFAERPEGSVSTLKIQRTQQEDSAVYLCASSTPGATNEKLFFGSGTQLSVL.